The 10 T cell receptor beta chains presented below share a single source sample, sequenced in a study of glioma-infiltrating T cells after dendritic cell vaccination. The protocol was immunoSEQ multiplex PCR, while the TCRdb copy is restricted to in-frame clones and leaves out a portion. The table has fewer than 85,000 clones, around 79% seen once; the top ten hold around 2.3%. The material was blood, obtained before dendritic cell vaccination. Receptor source: a human donor with glioblastoma.

This chain joins TRBV10-1 and TRBJ1-5; 10 bases are a match to TRBD1. Per germline, CDR1 WNHNN and CDR2 SYGVQD (reference sequence). Unmatched junction bases numbered 12, after V lost 4 bases and J lost 6 bases. CDR3 size: 17 residues. For the CDR3, the DNA is TGCGCCAGCAGTGCCGGACAGGGGGTGACTTGGAGTCAGCCCCAGCATTTT. It yields the protein CASSAGQGVTWSQPQHF.

This clone was found a few times. J is TRBJ1-1 and V is TRBV6-6; a possible D gene is TRBD1 (5 bases). CDR1 and CDR2 from the germline V gene are MNHNY and SVGAGI (reference sequence). V was pared by 4 bases and J by 1 base, with 7 bases between. There are 13 residues in the CDR3. CDR3 coding DNA: TGTGCCAGCAGTTTACAGGCGAACACTGAAGCTTTCTTT. Amino acids: CASSLQANTEAFF.

The chain uses TRBV30 and TRBJ1-5; tentatively, D is TRBD1 (5 bases). CDR1 GTSNPN and CDR2 SVGIG come from the germline V gene (reference sequence). Trimming shortened V by 1 base and J by 7 bases, and 11 bases separated the two germline ends. The CDR3 length is 13 residues. CDR3 DNA: TGTGCCTGGAGTGGCCTGGGGGGGCAGCCCCAGCATTTT. Translation gives CAWSGLGGQPQHF.

The chain carries TRBV6-5 and TRBJ2-7; 12 nucleotides agree with TRBD1. The CDR3 loop spans 15 amino acids. Germline CDR1 MNHEY, CDR2 SVGAGI. Trimming at V came to 6 bases and at J to 6 bases, leaving 9 bases not matched to a gene. This chain's CDR3 is CASRAFPGQGAEQYF. The CDR3 bases are TGTGCCAGCAGGGCCTTTCCGGGACAGGGGGCCGAGCAGTACTTC.

CDR3 sequence (DNA): TGTGCCAGCAGCGACAGGTCCCCGAACTACAATGAGCAGTTCTTC. Translation: CASSDRSPNYNEQFF. The chain uses TRBV6-1 and TRBJ2-1; maybe TRBD1 (6 bases). CDR1 is MNHNS, CDR2 SASEGT, per germline. The CDR3 runs 15 residues. V dropped 6 bases and J dropped 3 bases, with 15 bases sitting between them.

The chain employs TRBV11-2 and TRBJ2-1; no clear D gene. The CDR3 has 15 amino acids. V was trimmed by 5 bases and J by 5 bases, leaving 16 bases between them. Germline V gene sequence: CDR1 SGHAT, CDR2 FQNNGV. CDR3 protein: CASSAPSEQHNEQFF. The CDR3 nucleotides read TGTGCCAGCAGCGCCCCCAGCGAGCAACACAATGAGCAGTTCTTC.

The rearrangement joins TRBV6-1 to TRBJ1-1; 12 bases line up with TRBD1. Germline trimming cut 4 bases from V and 5 bases from J; bases unmatched to any gene: 5. Germline lookup yields CDR1 MNHNS and CDR2 SASEGT. The CDR3 contains 15 residues. CDR3 nucleotides: TGTGCCAGCAGTGCGGGACAGGGGGCTTCAACTGAAGCTTTCTTT. Residues: CASSAGQGASTEAFF.

The chain links TRBV28 to TRBJ1-1, with D possibly TRBD1 on 5 matching bases. The ends were cut back, 2 bases at V and 8 bases at J, with 12 bases in the middle. This CDR3 has 13 residues. CDR1 is MDHEN, CDR2 SYDVKM, per germline. The CDR3 coding sequence is TGTGCCAGCAGTTTAGCCCACAGGCGGGAAGCTTTCTTT. Protein product: CASSLAHRREAFF.

This chain joins TRBV12-5 and TRBJ2-5; 8 bases are shared with TRBD1. The J call may not be correct, given that the DNA end is closer to TRBJ2-7. Germline loops: CDR1 LGHNT, CDR2 FRNRAP. The CDR3 runs to 15 residues. The CDR3, as DNA: TGTGCTAGTGGTTGGACCACCGGGACAGGCTACGAGCAGTACTTC. It encodes CASGWTTGTGYEQYF.

The rearrangement uses TRBV5-1 and TRBJ1-4; D uncertain. Trimming removed 4 bases from V and 4 bases from J, with 23 bases in between. This CDR3 comprises 18 residues. Per germline, CDR1 SGHRS and CDR2 YFSETQ. CDR3 sequence reads: CASSGGILGIGRNEKLFF. The DNA of the CDR3 is TGCGCCAGCAGCGGTGGGATACTCGGGATAGGGCGTAATGAAAAACTGTTTTTT.